This T cell receptor beta chain was found in a study of T cell clonality in common variable immunodeficiency. Study-wide results and limits: CVID subjects had higher TCRbeta clonality than healthy controls, most marked in about a third. Links between repertoire features and CVID complications were heterogeneity-limited. Fewer deletions and N-nucleotide insertions were reportedly seen in common variable immunodeficiency TCR beta sequences.

This clone has ten or more counts. The antigen is unknown. The read halts 3 residues ahead of the CDR3 end, with the missing end drawn from the germline J gene. CVID and control samples used equivalent genomic DNA input. Only in-frame clones appear in the TCRdb table, and some are missing; sequencing was by immunoSEQ multiplex PCR. This sample has 25,000 or so clones and no singletons, with 8.9% in the ten largest. This CDR3 is built from 14 residues. Germline V lookup: CDR1 SNHLY, CDR2 FYNNEI. The ends lost 6 bases at V and 4 bases at J; junction bases unmatched: 2. Reduced serum IgG, IgA and/or IgM plus specific antibody deficiency defined CVID.

The sequenced sample was peripheral blood mononuclear cells. The receptor comes from a human donor with common variable immunodeficiency. The J gene is TRBJ2-1, the V gene TRBV2; 11 bases agree with TRBD2. CDR3 DNA (partial): TGTGCCAGCAGCAGACTAGCGGGATACAATGAG. Its protein is CASSRLAGYNE. Given in full, the CDR3 is CASSRLAGYNEQFF.